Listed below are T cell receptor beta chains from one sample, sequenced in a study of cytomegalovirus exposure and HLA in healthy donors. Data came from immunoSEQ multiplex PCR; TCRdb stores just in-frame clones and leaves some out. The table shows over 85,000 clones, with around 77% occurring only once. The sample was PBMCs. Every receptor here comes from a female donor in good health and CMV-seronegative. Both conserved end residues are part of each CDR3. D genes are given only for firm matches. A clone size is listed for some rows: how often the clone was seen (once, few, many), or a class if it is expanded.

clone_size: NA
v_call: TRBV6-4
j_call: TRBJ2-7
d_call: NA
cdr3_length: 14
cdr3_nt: TGTGCCAGCAGTGCAAGACACCCGACCTACGAGCAGTACTTC
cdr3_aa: CASSARHPTYEQYF

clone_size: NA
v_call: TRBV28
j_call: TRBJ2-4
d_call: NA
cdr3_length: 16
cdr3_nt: TGTGCCAGCAGTTTGACAGGGGAGGGGGCCAAAAACATTCAGTACTTC
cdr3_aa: CASSLTGEGAKNIQYF

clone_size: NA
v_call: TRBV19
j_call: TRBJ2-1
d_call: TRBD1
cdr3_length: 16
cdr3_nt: TGTGCCAGTCAGGGGGTGCGAAGCGGTGCTTACAATGAGCAGTTCTTC
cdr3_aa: CASQGVRSGAYNEQFF

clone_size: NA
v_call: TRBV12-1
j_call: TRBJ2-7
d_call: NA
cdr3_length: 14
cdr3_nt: TGTGCCAGCAGCTTTGAACTAGCGGCCTACGAGCAGTACTTC
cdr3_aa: CASSFELAAYEQYF

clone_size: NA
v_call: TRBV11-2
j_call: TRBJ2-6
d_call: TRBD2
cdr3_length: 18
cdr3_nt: TGTGCCAGCAGCTTCCCCGCGGGAGGTTTCTCTGGGGCCAACGTCCTGACTTTC
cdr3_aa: CASSFPAGGFSGANVLTF

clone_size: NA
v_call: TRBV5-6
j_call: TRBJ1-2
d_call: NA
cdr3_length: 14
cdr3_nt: TGTGCCAGCAGCTTGGCGGGGGAAAACTATGGCTACACCTTC
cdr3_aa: CASSLAGENYGYTF

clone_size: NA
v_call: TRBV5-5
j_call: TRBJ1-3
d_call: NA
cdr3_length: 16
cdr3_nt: TGTGCCAGCAGCTCCCAAACAGGGTTCGCGGGAAACACCATATATTTT
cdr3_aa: CASSSQTGFAGNTIYF

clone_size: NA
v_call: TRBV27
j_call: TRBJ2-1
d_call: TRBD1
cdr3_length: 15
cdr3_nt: TGTGCCAGCAGTCCCGGGACAGGGTGGTACAATGAGCAGTTCTTC
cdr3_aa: CASSPGTGWYNEQFF

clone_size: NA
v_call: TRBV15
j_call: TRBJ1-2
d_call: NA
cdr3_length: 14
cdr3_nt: TGTGCCACCAGCTCCCGATCAGGGTACTATGGCTACACCTTC
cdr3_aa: CATSSRSGYYGYTF

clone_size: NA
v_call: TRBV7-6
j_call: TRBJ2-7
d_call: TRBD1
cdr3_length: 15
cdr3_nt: TGTGCCAGCAGCTTGCCGACAGGGAAGGAGAACGAGCAGTACTTC
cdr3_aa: CASSLPTGKENEQYF

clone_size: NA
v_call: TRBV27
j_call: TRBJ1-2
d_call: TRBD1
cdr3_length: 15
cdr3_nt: TGTGCCAGCAGCCTATTGACAGGGCCTAACTATGGCTACACCTTC
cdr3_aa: CASSLLTGPNYGYTF

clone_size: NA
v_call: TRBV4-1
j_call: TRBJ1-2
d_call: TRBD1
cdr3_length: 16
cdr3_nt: TGCGCCAGCAGCCGGACAGGGCAGGGAGAAAAGTATGGCTACACCTTC
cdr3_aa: CASSRTGQGEKYGYTF

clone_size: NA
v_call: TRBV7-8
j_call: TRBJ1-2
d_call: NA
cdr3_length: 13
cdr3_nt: TGTGCCAGCACCTCCCCTGGAGGCTATGGCTACACCTTC
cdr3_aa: CASTSPGGYGYTF

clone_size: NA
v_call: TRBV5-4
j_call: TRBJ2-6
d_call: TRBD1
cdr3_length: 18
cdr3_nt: TGTGCCAGCACCCCTAGACAGGGGGCCCTCTCTGGGGCCAACGTCCTGACTTTC
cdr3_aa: CASTPRQGALSGANVLTF

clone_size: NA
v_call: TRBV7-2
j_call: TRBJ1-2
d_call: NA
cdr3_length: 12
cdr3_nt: TGTGCCAGCAGCCCTGCGGACTATGGCTACACCTTC
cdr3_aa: CASSPADYGYTF

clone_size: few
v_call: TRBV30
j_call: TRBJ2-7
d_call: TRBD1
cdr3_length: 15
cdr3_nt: TGTGCCTGGAGTGTACAACAGGGGGTATTCTACGAGCAGTACTTC
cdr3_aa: CAWSVQQGVFYEQYF

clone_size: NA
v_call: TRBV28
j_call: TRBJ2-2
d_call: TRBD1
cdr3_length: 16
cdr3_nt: TGTGCCAGCAGTTTACAGGGGACAGGGCACACCGGGGAGCTGTTTTTT
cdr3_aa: CASSLQGTGHTGELFF

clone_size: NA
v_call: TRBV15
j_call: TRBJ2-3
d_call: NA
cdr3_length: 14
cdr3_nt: TGTGCCACCAGCAGAGAGCGATCGATAGATACGCAGTATTTT
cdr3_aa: CATSRERSIDTQYF

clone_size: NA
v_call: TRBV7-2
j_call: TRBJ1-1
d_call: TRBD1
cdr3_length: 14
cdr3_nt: TGTGCCAGCAGCTCGGGGACAGGGTCTGATGGAGCTTTCTTT
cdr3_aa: CASSSGTGSDGAFF

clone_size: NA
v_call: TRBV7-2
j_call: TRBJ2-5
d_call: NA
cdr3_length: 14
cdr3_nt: TGTGCCAGCAGCCAAAGGAGGGCTATGGAGACCCAGTACTTC
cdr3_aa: CASSQRRAMETQYF

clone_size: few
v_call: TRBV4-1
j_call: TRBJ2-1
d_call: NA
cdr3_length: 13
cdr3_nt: TGCGCCAGCAGCCAACCATCTAGCGCTGAGCAGTTCTTC
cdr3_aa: CASSQPSSAEQFF

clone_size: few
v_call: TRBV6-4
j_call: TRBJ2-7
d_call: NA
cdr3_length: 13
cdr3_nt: TGTGCCAGCAGACTTTCTTCCTGGTACGAGCAGTACTTC
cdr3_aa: CASRLSSWYEQYF

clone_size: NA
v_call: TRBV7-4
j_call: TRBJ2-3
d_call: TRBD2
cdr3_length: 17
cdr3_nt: TGTGCCAGCAGGGTCCCTAGCGGAGGCCTTAGCACAGATACGCAGTATTTT
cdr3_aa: CASRVPSGGLSTDTQYF

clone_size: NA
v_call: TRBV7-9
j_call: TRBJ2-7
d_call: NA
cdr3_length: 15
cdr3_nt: TGTGCCAGCAGCCCCTGGGACACCTTTACCTACGAGCAGTACTTC
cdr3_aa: CASSPWDTFTYEQYF

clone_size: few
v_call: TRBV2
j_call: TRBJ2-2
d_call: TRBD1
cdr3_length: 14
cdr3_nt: TGTGCCAGCAGTGCGGGGACAGGGGCCGGGGAGCTGTTTTTT
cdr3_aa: CASSAGTGAGELFF

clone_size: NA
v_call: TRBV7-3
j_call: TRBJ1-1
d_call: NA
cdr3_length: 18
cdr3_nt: TGTGCCAGCAGCCTAGTCCCCCTCTCAGTTCAGGGTAACACTGAAGCTTTCTTT
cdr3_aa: CASSLVPLSVQGNTEAFF

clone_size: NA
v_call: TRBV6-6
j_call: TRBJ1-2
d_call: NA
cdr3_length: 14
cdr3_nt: TGTGCCAGCAGTCACTACGGGGTTGATTATGGCTACACCTTC
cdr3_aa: CASSHYGVDYGYTF

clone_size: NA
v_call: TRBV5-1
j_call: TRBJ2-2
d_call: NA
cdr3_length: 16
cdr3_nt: TGCGCCAGCAGCCTGCCTGGGGCGGCGAACACCGGGGAGCTGTTTTTT
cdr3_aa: CASSLPGAANTGELFF

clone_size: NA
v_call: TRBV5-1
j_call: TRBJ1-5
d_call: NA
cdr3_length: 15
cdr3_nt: TGCGCCAGCAGCTTGGATGGGGGAGGGGATCAGCCCCAGCATTTT
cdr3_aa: CASSLDGGGDQPQHF

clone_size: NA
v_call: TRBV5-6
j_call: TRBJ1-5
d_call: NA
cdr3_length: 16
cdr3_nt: TGTGCCAGCAGCCGGCGGGGGGAGGGAGGCAATCAGCCCCAGCATTTT
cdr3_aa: CASSRRGEGGNQPQHF

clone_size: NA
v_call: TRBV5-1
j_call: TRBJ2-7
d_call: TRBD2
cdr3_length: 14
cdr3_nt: TGCGCCAGCAGCTCCGGACTAGCGGTTTACGAGCAGTACTTC
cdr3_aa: CASSSGLAVYEQYF

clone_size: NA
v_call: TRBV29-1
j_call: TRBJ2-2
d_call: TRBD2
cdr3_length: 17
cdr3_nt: TGCAGCGTTGAACGACTAGCGGGAGGCGAGGCCCCCGGGGAGCTGTTTTTT
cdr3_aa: CSVERLAGGEAPGELFF

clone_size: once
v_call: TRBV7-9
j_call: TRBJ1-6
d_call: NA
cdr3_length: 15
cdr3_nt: TGTGCCAGCAGCTTAGCCTTGGGGCATAATTCACCCCTCCACTTT
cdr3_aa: CASSLALGHNSPLHF

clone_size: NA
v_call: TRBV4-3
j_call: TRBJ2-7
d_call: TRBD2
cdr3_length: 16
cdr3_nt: TGCGCCAGCAGCCAAAGTAATAGCGGGGTCTCCTACGAGCAGTACTTC
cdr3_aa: CASSQSNSGVSYEQYF

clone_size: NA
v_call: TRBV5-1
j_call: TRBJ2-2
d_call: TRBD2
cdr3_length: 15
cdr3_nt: TGCGCCAGCAGCTTGGGATTAGCGGGCACCGGGGAGCTGTTTTTT
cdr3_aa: CASSLGLAGTGELFF

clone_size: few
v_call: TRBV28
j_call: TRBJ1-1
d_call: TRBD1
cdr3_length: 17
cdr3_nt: TGTGCCAGCAGACTATTGCCGGGACAGGGGGCGCGAACTGAAGCTTTCTTT
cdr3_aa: CASRLLPGQGARTEAFF

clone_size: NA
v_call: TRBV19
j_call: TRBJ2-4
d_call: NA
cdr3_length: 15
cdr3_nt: TGTGCCAGTAGTATAGGGGCAGTAGCCAAAAACATTCAGTACTTC
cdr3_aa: CASSIGAVAKNIQYF

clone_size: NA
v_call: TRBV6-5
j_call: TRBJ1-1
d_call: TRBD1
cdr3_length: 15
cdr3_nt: TGTGCCAGCATAGGGACAGGGGGCATCGAGACTGAAGCTTTCTTT
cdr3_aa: CASIGTGGIETEAFF

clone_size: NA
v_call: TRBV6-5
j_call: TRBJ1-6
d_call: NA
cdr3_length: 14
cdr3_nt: TGTGCCAGCAGGGGAGGGGGAAGAGGCGCCGCCCTCCACTTT
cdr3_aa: CASRGGGRGAALHF

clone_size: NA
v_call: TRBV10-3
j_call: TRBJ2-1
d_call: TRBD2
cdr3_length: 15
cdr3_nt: TGTGCCACCTTAGCGGGGGTAGCCTCCTACAATGAGCAGTTCTTC
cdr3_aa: CATLAGVASYNEQFF

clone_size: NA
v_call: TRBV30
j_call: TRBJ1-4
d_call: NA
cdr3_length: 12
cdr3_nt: TGTGCCTGGAGTGCCCACGGGGAAAAACTGTTTTTT
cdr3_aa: CAWSAHGEKLFF

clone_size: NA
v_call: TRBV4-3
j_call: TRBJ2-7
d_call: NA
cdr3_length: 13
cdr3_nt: TGCGCCAGCAGCCAAGATTCGGAGTACGAGCAGTACTTC
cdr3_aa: CASSQDSEYEQYF

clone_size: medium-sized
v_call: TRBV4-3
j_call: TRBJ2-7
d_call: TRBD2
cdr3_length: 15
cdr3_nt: TGCGCCAGCAGCCCTCTAGCGGGAGGGAGAGACGAGCAGTACTTC
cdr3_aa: CASSPLAGGRDEQYF

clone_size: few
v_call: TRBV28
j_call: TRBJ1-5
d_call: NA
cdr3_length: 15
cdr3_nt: TGTGCCAGCAGTAAACGTACAGGGTTAGCTCAGCCCCAGCATTTT
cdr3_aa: CASSKRTGLAQPQHF

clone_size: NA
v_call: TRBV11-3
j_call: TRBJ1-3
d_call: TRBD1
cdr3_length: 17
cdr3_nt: TGTGCCAGCAGCTTTACGGGTGACAGGGGCTCTGGAAACACCATATATTTT
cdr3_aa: CASSFTGDRGSGNTIYF

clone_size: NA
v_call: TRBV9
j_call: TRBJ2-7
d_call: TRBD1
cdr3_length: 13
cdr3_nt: TGTGCCAGCAGCCTTCGGACAGGGTCCGAGCAGTACTTC
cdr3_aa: CASSLRTGSEQYF

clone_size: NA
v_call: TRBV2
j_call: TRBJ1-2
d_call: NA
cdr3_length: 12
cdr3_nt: TGTGCCAGCGGGAGGGAAAACTATGGCTACACCTTC
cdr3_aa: CASGRENYGYTF

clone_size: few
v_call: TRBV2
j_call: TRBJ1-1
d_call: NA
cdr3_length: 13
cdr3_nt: TGTGCCAGCAGGACAGAGCGGAACACTGAAGCTTTCTTT
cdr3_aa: CASRTERNTEAFF

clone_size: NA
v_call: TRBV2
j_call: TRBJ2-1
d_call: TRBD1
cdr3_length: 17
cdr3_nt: TGTGCCAGCAGGCCCCTCGGGACAGGTAACTCCTACAATGAGCAGTTCTTC
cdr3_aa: CASRPLGTGNSYNEQFF

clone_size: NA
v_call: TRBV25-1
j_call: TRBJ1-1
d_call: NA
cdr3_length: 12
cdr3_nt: TGTGCCAGCAAGGGAGCAGGTACTGAAGCTTTCTTT
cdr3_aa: CASKGAGTEAFF

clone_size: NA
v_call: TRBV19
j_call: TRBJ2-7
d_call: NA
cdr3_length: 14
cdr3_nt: TGTGCCAGCAAAGACCGGGACTTGGACTACGAGCAGTACTTC
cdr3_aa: CASKDRDLDYEQYF

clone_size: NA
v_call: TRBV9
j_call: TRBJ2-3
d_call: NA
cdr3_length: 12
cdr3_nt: TGTGCCAGCAGCGTAGATAGAGATACGCAGTATTTT
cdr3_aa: CASSVDRDTQYF